This T cell receptor (beta chain) was sequenced for a study of T cell changes during pregnancy in multiple sclerosis. After removal of 3 bases from V and 4 bases from J, the junction contained 5 bases not matched to a gene. The CDR3 is 16 residues long. Looked up from germline, CDR1 is SGHTA and CDR2 is FQGTGA. Produced via immunoSEQ multiplex PCR; TCRdb's table is partial and in-frame only. The table shows fewer than 80,000 clones, with 94% occurring only once. Sequenced here: CD4+ T cells from peripheral blood mononuclear cells, sampled after pregnancy. The chain joins TRBV7-3 to TRBJ2-6; 8 bases are shared with TRBD1. The receptor's source is a female donor with multiple sclerosis, enrolled in a pregnancy study. The CDR3 spells CASSFQGARGANVLTF. The DNA of the CDR3 is TGTGCCAGCAGCTTTCAGGGGGCGCGCGGGGCCAACGTCCTGACTTTC.